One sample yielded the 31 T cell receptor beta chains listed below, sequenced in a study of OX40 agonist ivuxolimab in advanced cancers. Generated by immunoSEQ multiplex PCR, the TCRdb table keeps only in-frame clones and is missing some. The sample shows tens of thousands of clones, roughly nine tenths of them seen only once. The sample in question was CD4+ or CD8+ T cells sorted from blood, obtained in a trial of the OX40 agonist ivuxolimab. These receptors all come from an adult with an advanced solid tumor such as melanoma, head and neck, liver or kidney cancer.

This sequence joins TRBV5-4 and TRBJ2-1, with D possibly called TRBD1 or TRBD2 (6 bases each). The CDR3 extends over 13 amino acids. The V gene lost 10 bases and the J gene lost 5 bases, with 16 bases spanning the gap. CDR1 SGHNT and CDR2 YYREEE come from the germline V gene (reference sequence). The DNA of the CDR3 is TGTGCCCACGGTAGGGGGGAAGACAATGAGCAGTTCTTC. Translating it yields CAHGRGEDNEQFF.

CDR3 residues: CASSEIVNEQFF. Written as DNA, the CDR3 is TGTGCCAGCAGTGAGATAGTCAATGAGCAGTTCTTC. This chain joins TRBV2 and TRBJ2-1; D not certain. Between the trimmed V and J ends, which lost 3 bases and 6 bases, there was a span of 6 bases. Per the germline V gene, CDR1 is SNHLY and CDR2 is FYNNEI. This CDR3 has 12 residues. Drawing the rest from reference TRBV2 and TRBJ2-1, the complete variable domain is EPEVTQTPSHQVTQMGQEVILRCVPISNHLYFYWYRQILGQKVEFLVSFYNNEISEKSEIFDDQFSVERPDGSNFTLKIRSTKLEDSAMYFCASSEIVNEQFFGPGTRLTVL.

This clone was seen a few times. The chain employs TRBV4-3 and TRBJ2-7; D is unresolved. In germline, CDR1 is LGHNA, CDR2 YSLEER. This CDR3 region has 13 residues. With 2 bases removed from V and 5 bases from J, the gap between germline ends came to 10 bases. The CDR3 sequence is CASSQIPRDEQYF. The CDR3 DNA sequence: TGCGCCAGCAGCCAAATCCCTCGGGACGAGCAGTACTTC.

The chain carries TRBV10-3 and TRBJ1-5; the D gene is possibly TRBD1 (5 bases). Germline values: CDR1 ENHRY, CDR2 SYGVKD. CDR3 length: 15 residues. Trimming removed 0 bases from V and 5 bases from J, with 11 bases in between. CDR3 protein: CAISESGATDQPQHF. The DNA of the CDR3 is TGTGCCATCAGTGAGTCCGGGGCGACGGATCAGCCCCAGCATTTT.

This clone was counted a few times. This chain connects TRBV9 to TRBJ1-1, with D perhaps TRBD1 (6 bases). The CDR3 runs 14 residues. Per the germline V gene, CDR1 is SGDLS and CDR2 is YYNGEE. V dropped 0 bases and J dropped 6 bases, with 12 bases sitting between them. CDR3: CASSVEGGPAEAFF. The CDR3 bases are TGTGCCAGCAGCGTAGAGGGGGGCCCCGCTGAAGCTTTCTTT.

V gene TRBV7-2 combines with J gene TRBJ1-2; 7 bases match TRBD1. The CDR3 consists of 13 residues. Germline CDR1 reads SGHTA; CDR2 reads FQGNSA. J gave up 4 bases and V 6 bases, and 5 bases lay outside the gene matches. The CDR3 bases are TGTGCCAGCAGTGACGGGACAGTCTATGGCTACACCTTC. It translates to CASSDGTVYGYTF.

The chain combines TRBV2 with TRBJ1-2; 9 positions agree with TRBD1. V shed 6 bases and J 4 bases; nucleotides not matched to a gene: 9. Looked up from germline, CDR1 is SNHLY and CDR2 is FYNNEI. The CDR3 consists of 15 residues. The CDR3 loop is CASRGQGGAFYGYTF. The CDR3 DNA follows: TGTGCCAGCAGGGGACAGGGAGGCGCTTTCTATGGCTACACCTTC.

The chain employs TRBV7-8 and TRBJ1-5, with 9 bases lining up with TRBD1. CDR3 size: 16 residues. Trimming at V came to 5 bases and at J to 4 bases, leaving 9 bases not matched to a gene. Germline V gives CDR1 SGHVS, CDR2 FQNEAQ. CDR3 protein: CASSQYAGTGNQPQHF. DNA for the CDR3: TGTGCCAGCAGCCAGTATGCCGGGACAGGGAATCAGCCCCAGCATTTT.

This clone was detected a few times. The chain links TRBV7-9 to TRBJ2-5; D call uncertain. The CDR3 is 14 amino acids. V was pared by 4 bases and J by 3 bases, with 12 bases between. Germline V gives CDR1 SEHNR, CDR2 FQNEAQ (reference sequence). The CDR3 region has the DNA TGTGCCAGCAGCTATGGACCTTCGGAAGAGACCCAGTACTTC. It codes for CASSYGPSEETQYF.

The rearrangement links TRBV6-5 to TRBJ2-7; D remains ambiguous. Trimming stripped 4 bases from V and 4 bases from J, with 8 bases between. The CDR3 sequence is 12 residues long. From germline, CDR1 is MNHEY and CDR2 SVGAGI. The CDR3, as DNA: TGTGCCAGCAGTTTCGAAGGTTACGAGCAGTACTTC. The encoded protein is CASSFEGYEQYF.

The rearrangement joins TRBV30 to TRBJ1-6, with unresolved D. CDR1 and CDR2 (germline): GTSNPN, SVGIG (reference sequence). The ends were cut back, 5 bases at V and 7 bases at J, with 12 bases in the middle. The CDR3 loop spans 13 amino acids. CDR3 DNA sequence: TGTGCCTGGGAAAAGTCGGACAATTCACCCCTCCACTTT. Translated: CAWEKSDNSPLHF.

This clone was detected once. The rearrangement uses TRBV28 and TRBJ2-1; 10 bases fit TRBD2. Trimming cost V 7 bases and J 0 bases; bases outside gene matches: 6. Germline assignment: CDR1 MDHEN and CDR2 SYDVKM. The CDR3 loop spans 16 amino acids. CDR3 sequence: CASMSSGGFSYNEQFF. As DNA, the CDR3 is TGTGCCAGCATGAGTAGCGGGGGGTTCTCCTACAATGAGCAGTTCTTC.

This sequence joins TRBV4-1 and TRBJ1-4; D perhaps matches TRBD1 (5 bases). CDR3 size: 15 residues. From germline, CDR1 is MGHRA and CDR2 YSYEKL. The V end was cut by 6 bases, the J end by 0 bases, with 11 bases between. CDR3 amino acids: CASSFRQTTNEKLFF. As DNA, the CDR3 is TGCGCCAGCAGTTTTAGACAGACAACTAATGAAAAACTGTTTTTT.

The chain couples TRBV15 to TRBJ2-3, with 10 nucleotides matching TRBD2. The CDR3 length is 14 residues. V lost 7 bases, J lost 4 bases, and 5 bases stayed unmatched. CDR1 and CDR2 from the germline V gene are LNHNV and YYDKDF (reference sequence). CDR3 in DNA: TGTGCCACCAACAGCGGGGGGGCATCAGATACGCAGTATTTT. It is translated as CATNSGGASDTQYF.

The CDR3 spells CASSYGVGTEAFF. DNA for the CDR3: TGTGCCAGCAGTTACGGGGTAGGGACTGAAGCTTTCTTT. This rearrangement joins TRBV6-5 to TRBJ1-1; D unclear. V lost 2 bases to trimming and J lost 5 bases, with 9 bases between them. The length of the CDR3 is 13 residues. The germline V gene encodes CDR1 MNHEY and CDR2 SVGAGI.

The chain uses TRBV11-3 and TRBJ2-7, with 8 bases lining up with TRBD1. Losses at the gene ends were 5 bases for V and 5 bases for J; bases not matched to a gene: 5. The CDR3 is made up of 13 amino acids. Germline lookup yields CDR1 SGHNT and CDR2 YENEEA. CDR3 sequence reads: CASSQGQGHEQYF. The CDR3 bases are TGTGCCAGCAGCCAAGGACAGGGCCACGAGCAGTACTTC.

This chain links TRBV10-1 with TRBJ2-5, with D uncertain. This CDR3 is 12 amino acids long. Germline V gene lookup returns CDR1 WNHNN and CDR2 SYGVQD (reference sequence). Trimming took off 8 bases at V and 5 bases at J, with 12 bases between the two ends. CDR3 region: CASPDKSETQYF. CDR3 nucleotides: TGCGCCAGCCCCGATAAGTCCGAGACCCAGTACTTC.

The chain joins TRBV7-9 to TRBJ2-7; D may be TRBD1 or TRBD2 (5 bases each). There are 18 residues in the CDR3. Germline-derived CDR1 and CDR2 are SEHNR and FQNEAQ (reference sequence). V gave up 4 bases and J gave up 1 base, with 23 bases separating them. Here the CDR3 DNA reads TGTGCCAGCAGCTCCGGGGTGATGAGGGACGGTACATCCTACGAGCAGTACTTC. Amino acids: CASSSGVMRDGTSYEQYF.

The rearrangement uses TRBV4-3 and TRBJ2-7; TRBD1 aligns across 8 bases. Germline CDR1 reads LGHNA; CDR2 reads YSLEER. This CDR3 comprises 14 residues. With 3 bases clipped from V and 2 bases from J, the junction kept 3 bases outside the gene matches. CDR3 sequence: CASSQDRVTYEQYF. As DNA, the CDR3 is TGCGCCAGCAGCCAGGACAGGGTTACCTACGAGCAGTACTTC.

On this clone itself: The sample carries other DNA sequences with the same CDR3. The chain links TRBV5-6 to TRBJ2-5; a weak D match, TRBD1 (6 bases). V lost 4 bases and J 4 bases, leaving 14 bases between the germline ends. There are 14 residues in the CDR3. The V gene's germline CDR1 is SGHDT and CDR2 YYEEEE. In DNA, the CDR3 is TGTGCCAGCAGCCCGGGTGGGGGCCGAGAGACCCAGTACTTC. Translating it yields CASSPGGGRETQYF.

CDR3 nucleotide sequence: TGCGCCAGCAGCTTGAGAGAGACCCAGTACTTC. Its protein is CASSLRETQYF. The V call is TRBV5-1, the J call TRBJ2-5; D unresolved. Between the trimmed V and J ends, which lost 1 base and 4 bases, there was a span of 2 bases. CDR1 and CDR2 from the germline V gene are SGHRS and YFSETQ. CDR3 length: 11 residues.

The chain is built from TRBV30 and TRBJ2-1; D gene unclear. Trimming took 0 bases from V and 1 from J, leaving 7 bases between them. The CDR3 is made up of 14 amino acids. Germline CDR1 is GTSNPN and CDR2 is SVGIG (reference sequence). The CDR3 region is CAWSVLGSYNEQFF. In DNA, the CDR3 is TGTGCCTGGAGTGTATTAGGTTCCTACAATGAGCAGTTCTTC.

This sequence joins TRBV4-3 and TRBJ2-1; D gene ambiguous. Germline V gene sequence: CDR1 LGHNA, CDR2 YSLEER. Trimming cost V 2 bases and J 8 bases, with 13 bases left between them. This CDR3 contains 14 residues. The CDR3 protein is CASSQRATGDEQFF. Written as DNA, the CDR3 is TGCGCCAGCAGCCAAAGGGCGACTGGGGATGAGCAGTTCTTC.

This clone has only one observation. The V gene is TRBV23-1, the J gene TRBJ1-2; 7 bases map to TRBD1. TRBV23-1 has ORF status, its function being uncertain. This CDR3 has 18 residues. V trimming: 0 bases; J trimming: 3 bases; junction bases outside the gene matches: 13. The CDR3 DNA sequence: TGCGCCAGCAGTCAATCTGTAGGGACAGCAGATTTCCACTATGGCTACACCTTC. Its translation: CASSQSVGTADFHYGYTF.

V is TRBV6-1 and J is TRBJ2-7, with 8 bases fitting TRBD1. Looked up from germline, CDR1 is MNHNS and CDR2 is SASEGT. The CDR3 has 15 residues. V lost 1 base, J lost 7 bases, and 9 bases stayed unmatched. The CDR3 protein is CASSEERQGLGEQYF. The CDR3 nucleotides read TGTGCCAGCAGTGAAGAAAGACAGGGGTTGGGGGAGCAGTACTTC.

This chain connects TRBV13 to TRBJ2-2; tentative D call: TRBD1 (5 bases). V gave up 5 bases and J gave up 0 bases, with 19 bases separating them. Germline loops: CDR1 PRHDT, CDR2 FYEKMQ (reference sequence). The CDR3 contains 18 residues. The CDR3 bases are TGTGCCAGCAGCGCTAGTCAGGGATATGGTGCGAACACCGGGGAGCTGTTTTTT. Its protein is CASSASQGYGANTGELFF.

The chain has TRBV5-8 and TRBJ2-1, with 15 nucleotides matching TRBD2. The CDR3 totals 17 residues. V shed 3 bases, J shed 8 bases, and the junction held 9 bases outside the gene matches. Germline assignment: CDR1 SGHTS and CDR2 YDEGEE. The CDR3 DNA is TGTGCCAGCAGCTCGGGATGGACTAGCGGGGGGGGCGATGAGCAGTTCTTC. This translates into CASSSGWTSGGGDEQFF.

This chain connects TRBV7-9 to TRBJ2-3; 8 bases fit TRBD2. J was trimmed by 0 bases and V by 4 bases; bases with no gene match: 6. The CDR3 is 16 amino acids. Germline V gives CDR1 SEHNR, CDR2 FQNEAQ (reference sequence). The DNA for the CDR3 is TGTGCCAGCAGCTCCGGACTAGCTCTGAGCACAGATACGCAGTATTTT. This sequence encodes CASSSGLALSTDTQYF.

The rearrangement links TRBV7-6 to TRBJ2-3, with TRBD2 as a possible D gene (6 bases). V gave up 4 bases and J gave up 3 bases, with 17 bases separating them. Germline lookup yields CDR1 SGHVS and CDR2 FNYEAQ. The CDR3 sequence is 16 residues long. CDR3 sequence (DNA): TGTGCCAGCAGCTCCCTGCTAGCGCCCCCGACAGATACGCAGTATTTT. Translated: CASSSLLAPPTDTQYF.

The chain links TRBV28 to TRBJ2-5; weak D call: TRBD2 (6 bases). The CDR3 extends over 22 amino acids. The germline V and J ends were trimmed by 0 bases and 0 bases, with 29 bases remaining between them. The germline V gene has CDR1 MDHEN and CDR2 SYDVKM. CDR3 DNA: TGTGCCAGCAGTTTATGGGCCGGGGAACAGCCCAGACTAGAGTTGTACCAAGAGACCCAGTACTTC. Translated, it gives CASSLWAGEQPRLELYQETQYF. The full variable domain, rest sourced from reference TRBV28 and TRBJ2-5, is DVKVTQSSRYLVKRTGEKVFLECVQDMDHENMFWYRQDPGLGLRLIYFSYDVKMKEKGDIPEGYSVSREKKERFSLILESASTNQTSMYLCASSLWAGEQPRLELYQETQYFGPGTRLLVL.

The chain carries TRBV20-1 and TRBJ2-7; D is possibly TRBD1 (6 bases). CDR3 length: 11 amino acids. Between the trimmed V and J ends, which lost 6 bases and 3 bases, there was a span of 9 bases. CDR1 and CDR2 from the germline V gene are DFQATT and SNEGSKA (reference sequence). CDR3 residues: CSAKDSYEQYF. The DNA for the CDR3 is TGCAGTGCAAAGGACAGCTACGAGCAGTACTTC.